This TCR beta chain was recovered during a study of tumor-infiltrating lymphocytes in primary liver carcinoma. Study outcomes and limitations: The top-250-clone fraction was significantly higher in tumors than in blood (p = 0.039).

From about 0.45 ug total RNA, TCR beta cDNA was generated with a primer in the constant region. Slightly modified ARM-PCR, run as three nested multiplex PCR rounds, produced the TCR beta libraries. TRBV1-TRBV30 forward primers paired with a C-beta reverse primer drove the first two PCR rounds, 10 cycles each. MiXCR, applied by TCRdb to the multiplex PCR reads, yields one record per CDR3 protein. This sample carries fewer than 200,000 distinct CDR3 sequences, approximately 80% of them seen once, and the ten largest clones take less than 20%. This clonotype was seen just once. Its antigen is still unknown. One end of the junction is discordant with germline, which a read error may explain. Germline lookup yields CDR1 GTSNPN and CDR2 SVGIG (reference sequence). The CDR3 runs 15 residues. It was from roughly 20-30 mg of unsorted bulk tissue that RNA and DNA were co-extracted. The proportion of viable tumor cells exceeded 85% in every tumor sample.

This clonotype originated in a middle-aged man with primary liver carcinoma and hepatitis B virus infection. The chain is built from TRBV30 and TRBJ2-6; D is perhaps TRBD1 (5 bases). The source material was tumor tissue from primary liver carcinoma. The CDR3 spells CACPDGSYGANVLTF. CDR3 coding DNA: TGTGCCTGCCCGGACGGTAGCTATGGGGCTAACGTCCTGACTTTC.